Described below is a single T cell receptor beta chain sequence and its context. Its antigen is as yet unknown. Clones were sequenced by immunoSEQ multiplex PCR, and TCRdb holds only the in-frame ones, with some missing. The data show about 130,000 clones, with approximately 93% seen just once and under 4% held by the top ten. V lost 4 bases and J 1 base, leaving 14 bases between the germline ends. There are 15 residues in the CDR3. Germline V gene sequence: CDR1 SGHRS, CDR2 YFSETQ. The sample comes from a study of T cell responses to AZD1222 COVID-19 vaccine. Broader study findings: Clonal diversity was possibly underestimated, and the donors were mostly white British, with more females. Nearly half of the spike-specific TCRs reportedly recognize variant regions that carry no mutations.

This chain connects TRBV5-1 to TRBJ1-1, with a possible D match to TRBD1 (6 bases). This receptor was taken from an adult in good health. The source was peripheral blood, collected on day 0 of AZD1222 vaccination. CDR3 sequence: CASSEQMTGNTEAFF. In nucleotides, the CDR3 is TGCGCCAGCAGCGAACAAATGACAGGGAACACTGAAGCTTTCTTT.